The 18 T cell receptor beta chains listed next were all sequenced from one sample in a study of OX40 agonist ivuxolimab in advanced cancers. Assay used: immunoSEQ multiplex PCR; TCRdb lists only in-frame clones, some missing. The sample records some 86,000 clones, around 92% being singletons. This specimen was CD4+ or CD8+ T cells sorted from blood, taken in a trial of the OX40 agonist ivuxolimab. These receptors came from an adult with an advanced solid tumor such as melanoma, head and neck, liver or kidney cancer.

The V gene is TRBV7-2, the J gene TRBJ2-5; 7 positions match TRBD1. The CDR3 totals 18 residues. Trimming at V came to 5 bases and at J to 2 bases, leaving 17 bases not matched to a gene. Germline V gene data show CDR1 as SGHTA and CDR2 as FQGNSA. In DNA, the CDR3 is TGTGCCAGCAGCCACCGGCGGTCCTGGGGACAGAGTCAAGAGACCCAGTACTTC. Protein sequence: CASSHRRSWGQSQETQYF.

The chain recombines TRBV6-4 with TRBJ1-2; D is ambiguous. From germline, CDR1 is MRHNA and CDR2 SNTAGT. The CDR3 extends over 14 amino acids. The germline V and J ends were trimmed by 6 bases and 0 bases, with 11 bases remaining between them. The CDR3, as DNA: TGTGCCAGCAGCCCCACTAATACTAACTATGGCTACACCTTC. Translating gives CASSPTNTNYGYTF.

The gene calls are TRBV27 and TRBJ1-6; 7 positions agree with TRBD1. Germline CDR1 reads MNHEY; CDR2 reads SMNVEV (reference sequence). The CDR3 sequence is 15 residues long. The V gene end was trimmed by 2 bases and the J gene end by 10 bases; junction bases not matched to a gene: 8. CDR3 nucleotide sequence: TGTGCCAGCAGTTTAGGGGCAGGGGGGTGGTCACCCCTCCACTTT. It is translated as CASSLGAGGWSPLHF.

In its sample, this clone was seen once. V is TRBV6-4 and J is TRBJ2-3, with D uncertain. The V and J ends lost 5 bases and 2 bases respectively, with 11 bases between them. Germline lookup yields CDR1 MRHNA and CDR2 SNTAGT. This CDR3 has 14 amino acids. The CDR3 region is CASSPRLDTDTQYF. The CDR3 nucleotides read TGTGCCAGCAGTCCCCGACTGGACACAGATACGCAGTATTTT.

The chain combines TRBV19 with TRBJ2-6; D call uncertain. CDR3 size: 15 residues. V lost 4 bases, J lost 0 bases, and 7 bases lay in between. Germline V gives CDR1 LNHDA, CDR2 SQIVND (reference sequence). CDR3 in DNA: TGTGCCAGTAGTAATAGCCACTCTGGGGCCAACGTCCTGACTTTC. Residues: CASSNSHSGANVLTF.

V and J are TRBV6-5 and TRBJ2-5, with 9 bases identical to TRBD2. The J call may be wrong; the DNA end is better matched by TRBJ2-7. The CDR3 loop spans 15 amino acids. Germline V gives CDR1 MNHEY, CDR2 SVGAGI. The CDR3 reads CASRSPSGKSDEQYF. As DNA, the CDR3 is TGTGCCAGCAGATCCCCTAGCGGGAAAAGCGACGAGCAGTACTTC.

CDR3 region: CASASPLGRAYGYTF. DNA of the CDR3: TGTGCCAGCGCTTCCCCTTTAGGCAGGGCCTATGGCTACACCTTC. The chain is built from TRBV28 and TRBJ1-2; weak D call: TRBD1 (5 bases). The CDR3 is 15 residues long. The germline V gene encodes CDR1 MDHEN and CDR2 SYDVKM. The V and J ends lost 8 bases and 4 bases respectively, with 20 bases between them.

The V gene is TRBV5-1, the J gene TRBJ2-7, with a tentative D call TRBD1 (6 bases). The length of the CDR3 is 12 residues. Trimming left V 1 base short and J 6 bases short, with 8 bases between. Germline assignment: CDR1 SGHRS and CDR2 YFSETQ. The CDR3 nucleotides are TGCGCCAGCAGCTTGAGAGGGGGCGAGCAGTACTTC. Translation: CASSLRGGEQYF.

The chain combines TRBV10-3 with TRBJ2-5; weak D call: TRBD2 (6 bases). CDR3 size: 13 residues. Germline values: CDR1 ENHRY, CDR2 SYGVKD. Trimming removed 4 bases from V and 4 bases from J, with 10 bases in between. The CDR3 DNA reads as TGTGCCATCAGTGGGGACTTGGGAGAGACCCAGTACTTC. Translation gives CAISGDLGETQYF.

The chain uses TRBV7-9 and TRBJ2-1; 11 bases fit TRBD2. Per germline, CDR1 SEHNR and CDR2 FQNEAQ (reference sequence). This CDR3 is built from 18 residues. Germline trimming cut 2 bases from V and 5 bases from J; bases unmatched to any gene: 11. CDR3 region: CASSLSPPGLAEHNEQFF. The CDR3 DNA reads as TGTGCCAGCAGCTTATCCCCCCCGGGACTAGCGGAACACAATGAGCAGTTCTTC. Full variable domain (remainder filled in from reference TRBV7-9 and TRBJ2-1): DTGVSQNPRHKITKRGQNVTFRCDPISEHNRLYWYRQTLGQGPEFLTYFQNEAQLEKSRLLSDRFSAERPKGSFSTLEIQRTEQGDSAMYLCASSLSPPGLAEHNEQFFGPGTRLTVL.

This chain links TRBV30 with TRBJ1-1; a possible D gene is TRBD1 (5 bases). This CDR3 comprises 14 residues. In germline, CDR1 is GTSNPN, CDR2 SVGIG (reference sequence). The V end was cut by 5 bases, the J end by 4 bases, with 17 bases between. CDR3 nucleotides: TGTGCCTGGCCGGGACCGGGCCTACCCACTGAAGCTTTCTTT. Protein sequence: CAWPGPGLPTEAFF.

This clone was seen a single time. The V gene is TRBV19, the J gene TRBJ2-1, with D unresolved. The CDR3 sequence is 13 residues long. The V and J ends lost 5 bases and 6 bases respectively, with 11 bases between them. CDR1 LNHDA and CDR2 SQIVND come from the germline V gene (reference sequence). The chain's CDR3 is CASSLSWGNEQFF. The DNA of the CDR3 is TGTGCCAGTAGTCTTTCTTGGGGCAATGAGCAGTTCTTC.

V gene TRBV6-5 combines with J gene TRBJ1-6, with 12 bases aligning to TRBD1. The junction had 2 bases not matched to a gene; V was cut back by 4 bases and J by 10 bases. Germline CDR1 MNHEY, CDR2 SVGAGI. The CDR3 consists of 14 residues. The CDR3 reads CASSWDRGQSPLHF. DNA of the CDR3: TGTGCCAGCAGTTGGGACAGGGGGCAATCACCCCTCCACTTT.

J is TRBJ1-5 and V is TRBV28; D is unclear. V was clipped by 4 bases and J by 0 bases, with 16 bases between them. Per the germline V gene, CDR1 is MDHEN and CDR2 is SYDVKM. The CDR3 has 17 amino acids. CDR3 nucleotides: TGTGCCAGCAGTTCCCACATACGGGGTATTAGCAATCAGCCCCAGCATTTT. Translation: CASSSHIRGISNQPQHF.

The chain is built from TRBV9 and TRBJ1-2, with D possibly matching TRBD1 (5 bases). Germline CDR1 SGDLS, CDR2 YYNGEE. CDR3 length: 13 amino acids. Trimming pared 6 bases from V and 0 bases from J, leaving 9 bases between. The CDR3, as DNA: TGTGCCAGCACCAAAGGGGCTAACTATGGCTACACCTTC. It specifies CASTKGANYGYTF.

The CDR3 sequence: CASSIDFGVGGGTYNEQFF. CDR3 coding DNA: TGTGCCAGTAGTATAGATTTCGGCGTCGGGGGAGGGACCTACAATGAGCAGTTCTTC. V is TRBV19 and J is TRBJ2-1; 7 positions agree with TRBD2. The V segment lost 0 bases and the J segment 2 bases; nucleotides outside the gene matches: 13. Germline V gives CDR1 LNHDA, CDR2 SQIVND (reference sequence). This CDR3 is built from 19 residues.

The V and J genes are TRBV6-1 and TRBJ1-4; the match to TRBD1 covers 7 bases. The CDR3 sequence is 13 residues long. V dropped 7 bases and J dropped 7; count of bases not matched to a gene: 6. CDR1 MNHNS and CDR2 SASEGT come from the germline V gene. CDR3 coding DNA: TGTGCCAGCACCGAAACAGGGGTTGAAAAACTGTTTTTT. Translating gives CASTETGVEKLFF.

The chain has TRBV7-8 and TRBJ2-5, with 11 bases lining up with TRBD2. The CDR3 is 20 amino acids. Germline V lookup: CDR1 SGHVS, CDR2 FQNEAQ. The V and J ends lost 5 bases and 5 bases, in that order; junction bases with no gene match: 22. CDR3 region: CASSPSDGEGLADLWETQYF. The CDR3 nucleotides are TGTGCCAGCAGCCCGAGTGATGGGGAGGGACTAGCGGACCTATGGGAGACCCAGTACTTC.